This T cell receptor beta chain comes out of a study of T cells in Graves' hyperthyroidism and ophthalmopathy. This clonotype was counted many times. Trimming removed 4 bases from V and 0 bases from J, with 12 bases in between. CDR1 and CDR2 from the germline V gene are DFQATT and SNEGSKA (reference sequence). This CDR3 region has 14 residues. Researchers defined stable Graves' hyperthyroidism as no ophthalmopathy progression within 18 months. The hyperthyroidism patients had all been newly diagnosed, and their disease duration was under 2 months. Their ages ranged from 18 to 65 years. Criteria for exclusion of patients were uncontrolled infection, other autoimmune disease, pregnancy or lactation. Amplified TCR beta CDR3 regions came from RNA transcripts. The HTBI primer set served for first-round RT-PCR of the TCR CDR3. One entry per CDR3 protein results from TCRdb running MiXCR on the multiplex PCR reads. Of approximately 420,000 distinct CDR3 sequences listed, 14% to 15% are singletons.

The sequencing input was blood. V gene TRBV20-1 combines with J gene TRBJ1-1; no clear D gene. The receptor's source is a woman in her 30s with Graves' hyperthyroidism. This chain's CDR3 is CSAIQQPLNTEAFF. The DNA for the CDR3 is TGCAGTGCTATCCAACAGCCCTTGAACACTGAAGCTTTCTTT.